The 18 T cell receptor beta chains presented below share a single source sample, sequenced in a study of CD8 T cells in ankylosing spondylitis. Overall study results and limits: About 8 highly homologous variants made up a TCR beta motif, and this motif appeared characteristic of ankylosing spondylitis blood.

MiXCR was run by TCRdb on the 5' RACE reads, yielding one entry per CDR3 protein. The sample consists of about 460,000 distinct CDR3 sequences, roughly 5% of them appearing once. These receptors are not linked to any known antigen. What was sequenced was blood, either unsorted or a sorted T cell fraction (not recorded which). The receptor set was obtained from a male donor with ankylosing spondylitis.

Many counts were recorded for this clonotype. In DNA form, the CDR3 reads TGTGCCAGCACGGGACATCCGGGCACTGAAGCTTTCTTT. This codes for CASTGHPGTEAFF. V is TRBV7-9 and J is TRBJ1-1; D might be TRBD1 (6 bases). CDR1 SEHNR and CDR2 FQNEAQ come from the germline V gene (reference sequence). V was trimmed by 7 bases and J by 4 bases, leaving 13 bases between them. This CDR3 spans 13 amino acids.

This clonotype has only a few counts. V and J are TRBV5-1 and TRBJ1-1; no firm D call. The CDR3 sequence is 15 residues long. V was clipped by 0 bases and J by 6 bases, with 15 bases between them. Germline CDR1 is SGHRS and CDR2 is YFSETQ. As DNA, the CDR3 is TGCGCCAGCAGCTTGGCAGGAATAAGTCGCGCTGAAGCTTTCTTT. Translation: CASSLAGISRAEAFF.

This clonotype occurred many times. The V call is TRBV12-3 or TRBV12-4, the J call TRBJ2-3; the D call may be TRBD1 or TRBD2 (6 bases each). With 2 bases removed from V and 3 bases from J, the gap between germline ends came to 12 bases. The CDR3 covers 15 residues. The CDR3 region is CASSLLGGSTDTQYF. The CDR3 nucleotides are TGTGCCAGCAGTTTACTAGGGGGGAGTACAGATACGCAGTATTTT.

This clonotype was recorded at least ten times. The chain is built from TRBV12-3 or TRBV12-4 and TRBJ2-1; 8 bases agree with TRBD2. V was pared by 7 bases and J by 6 bases, with 14 bases of the junction left unmatched. The CDR3 is 16 residues long. Here the CDR3 DNA reads TGTGCCAGCACTCAACTACCGGGACTAGTTGGCAATGAGCAGTTCTTC. It specifies CASTQLPGLVGNEQFF.

This clonotype has just a few counts. This rearrangement joins TRBV20-1 to TRBJ1-2; a weak D match, TRBD1 (5 bases). Trimming cost V 3 bases and J 6 bases, with 8 bases left between them. Germline V gene sequence: CDR1 DFQATT, CDR2 SNEGSKA (reference sequence). This CDR3 spans 11 amino acids. CDR3 nucleotides: TGCAGTGCTAGGAACAGGAATGGCTACACCTTC. This translates into CSARNRNGYTF.

This clonotype was seen at least ten times. This chain uses TRBV4-3 with TRBJ2-7; a weak D match, TRBD1 (6 bases). V was trimmed by 4 bases and J by 4 bases, leaving 14 bases between them. CDR3 length: 14 residues. CDR1 and CDR2 from the germline V gene are LGHNA and YSLEER. The CDR3 DNA is TGCGCCAGCAGCCCCGACAGGCGTTCTTACGAGCAGTACTTC. Its protein product is CASSPDRRSYEQYF.

Many counts were recorded for this clonotype. The gene calls are TRBV5-1 and TRBJ1-2; 9 positions match TRBD1. V lost 8 bases and J lost 8; bases outside the gene matches: 13. The CDR3 sequence is 14 residues long. Germline CDR1 and CDR2: SGHRS and YFSETQ. The DNA for the CDR3 is TGCGCCAGGGAATTACAGGGGGCGTCAAGAGGCTACACCTTC. This codes for CARELQGASRGYTF.

This clonotype was counted ten times or more. The chain joins TRBV27 to TRBJ1-6; D perhaps matches TRBD1 (5 bases). V lost 4 bases and J 4 bases, leaving 23 bases between the germline ends. Germline values: CDR1 MNHEY, CDR2 SMNVEV (reference sequence). The length of the CDR3 is 19 residues. The CDR3 protein is CASSSPIGRDGVYNSPLHF. The CDR3, as DNA: TGTGCCAGCAGTTCCCCGATTGGAAGGGACGGAGTTTATAATTCACCCCTCCACTTT.

This clonotype appeared many times. V usage is TRBV20-1 and J usage is TRBJ1-5; D is uncertain. The V end was cut by 6 bases, the J end by 0 bases, with 9 bases between. Germline values: CDR1 DFQATT, CDR2 SNEGSKA (reference sequence). The CDR3 consists of 13 residues. The CDR3 sequence is CSAIQLSNQPQHF. In DNA, the CDR3 is TGCAGTGCAATACAGCTTAGCAATCAGCCCCAGCATTTT.

This clonotype was detected many times. The chain links TRBV20-1 to TRBJ1-5; D uncertain. Trimming took off 1 base at V and 7 bases at J, with 8 bases between the two ends. Germline assignment: CDR1 DFQATT and CDR2 SNEGSKA (reference sequence). This CDR3 is built from 12 residues. The CDR3 region is CSARGPGQPQHF. The CDR3 nucleotides are TGCAGTGCTAGAGGGCCTGGGCAGCCCCAGCATTTT.

This clonotype was seen ten or more times. CDR3 protein: CASSTGSGTNTDTQYF. The CDR3 DNA sequence: TGCGCCAGCAGCACCGGTAGTGGGACTAACACAGATACGCAGTATTTT. The J gene is TRBJ2-3, the V gene TRBV5-1; 7 positions match TRBD2. The trim removed 4 bases at V and 2 bases at J, leaving 10 bases unmatched. CDR3 length equals 16 residues. Germline lookup yields CDR1 SGHRS and CDR2 YFSETQ.

This clonotype was observed many times. V gene TRBV12-3 or TRBV12-4 combines with J gene TRBJ1-1; weak D call: TRBD1 (5 bases). Trimming cost V 2 bases and J 7 bases, with 14 bases left between them. This CDR3 contains 14 residues. CDR3 loop: CASSLWDRGHEAFF. For the CDR3, the DNA is TGTGCCAGCAGTTTATGGGACCGAGGACATGAAGCTTTCTTT.

In its sample, this clonotype was seen many times. V and J are TRBV20-1 and TRBJ2-3; D not resolved. This CDR3 has 13 amino acids. Trimming took off 7 bases at V and 0 bases at J, with 11 bases between the two ends. Germline V lookup: CDR1 DFQATT, CDR2 SNEGSKA (reference sequence). The CDR3 loop reads CSVGIASTDTQYF. For the CDR3, the DNA is TGCAGTGTCGGCATCGCTAGCACAGATACGCAGTATTTT.

A remark on this clonotype: One end of the junction does not line up with germline, which may come from a read error. CDR3 protein: CCARDRVRLASTDTQYF. DNA of the CDR3: TGCTGTGCTAGAGATCGTGTGCGACTCGCTAGCACAGATACGCAGTATTTT. This sequence joins TRBV20-1 and TRBJ2-3; D is uncertain. Germline V CDR1 and CDR2: DFQATT, SNEGSKA (reference sequence). The CDR3 loop spans 17 amino acids.

This clonotype was observed a handful of times. This rearrangement joins TRBV20-1 to TRBJ2-7; D uncertain. This CDR3 region has 13 residues. V was cut by 5 bases and J by 3 bases, with 14 bases left in between. Germline CDR1 and CDR2: DFQATT and SNEGSKA (reference sequence). CDR3 residues: CSASLGGFYEQYF. CDR3 in DNA: TGCAGTGCTTCCCTAGGTGGGTTCTACGAGCAGTACTTC.

This clonotype showed up just a few times. This chain links TRBV20-1 with TRBJ2-1; perhaps TRBD2 as D (6 bases). The ends were cut back, 0 bases at V and 7 bases at J, with 25 bases in the middle. The CDR3 runs to 18 residues. The germline CDR1 and CDR2 sequences are DFQATT and SNEGSKA (reference sequence). This CDR3 reads CSARDVPWDGSVWNEQFF. The CDR3 DNA follows: TGCAGTGCTAGAGATGTCCCGTGGGACGGGAGCGTCTGGAATGAGCAGTTCTTC.

This clonotype was observed at least ten times. V usage is TRBV20-1 and J usage is TRBJ2-5, with unresolved D. This CDR3 has 12 residues. Germline V gives CDR1 DFQATT, CDR2 SNEGSKA (reference sequence). Trimming cost V 6 bases and J 9 bases, with 17 bases left between them. This chain's CDR3 is CSASISLGPQYF. The CDR3 DNA follows: TGCAGTGCGTCCATCTCCTTAGGGCCCCAGTACTTC.

This clonotype was detected a few times. The CDR3: CASSLSSAQKTDTQYF. In DNA form, the CDR3 reads TGTGCCAGCAGCCTTAGTAGTGCCCAGAAAACGGATACGCAGTATTTT. J is TRBJ2-3 and V is TRBV16; D is ambiguous. Germline V gives CDR1 KGHSY, CDR2 FQNENV. V lost 4 bases and J lost 6, with 20 bases in between. The CDR3 loop spans 16 amino acids.